The rows below give T cell receptor beta chains drawn from one sample of a study of vaccination effects on CD4 cells after COVID-19. Data came from immunoSEQ multiplex PCR; TCRdb stores just in-frame clones and leaves some out. The repertoire holds around 49,000 clones, around 66% seen once, with 25% to 35% in the top ten. Antigens for these TCRs are unknown. Sequencing was performed on CD4+ T cells from PBMCs cultured with a peptide pool, taken before COVID-19 vaccination. These receptors were obtained from a human donor who had a prior SARS-CoV-2 infection. Each CDR3 is given with its conserved first and last residue. D genes are given only for firm matches. Clone size appears in some rows only: once, few, many, or a class for an expanded clone.

D gene: TRBD2
clone size: .
V gene: TRBV2
J gene: TRBJ2-5
CDR3 DNA: TGTGCCAGCAACAGACTAGCGGGCGCCCAAGAGACCCAGTACTTC
CDR3 protein: CASNRLAGAQETQYF

D gene: TRBD2
clone size: few
V gene: TRBV19
J gene: TRBJ2-7
CDR3 DNA: TGTGCCAGTAGTAGGTCGAGCGGGAACCACGAGCAGTACTTC
CDR3 protein: CASSRSSGNHEQYF

D gene: .
clone size: .
V gene: TRBV11-1
J gene: TRBJ2-2
CDR3 DNA: TGTGCCAGCAGCTCCAATCGACGCACCGGGGAGCTGTTTTTT
CDR3 protein: CASSSNRRTGELFF

D gene: .
clone size: .
V gene: TRBV9
J gene: TRBJ2-2
CDR3 DNA: TGTGCCAGCAGCGACCGAGAGGGGAGCACCGGGGAGCTGTTTTTT
CDR3 protein: CASSDREGSTGELFF

D gene: .
clone size: .
V gene: TRBV4-1
J gene: TRBJ1-2
CDR3 DNA: TGCGCCAGCAGCTTACTTTTTAAGGGGTCCTACACCTTC
CDR3 protein: CASSLLFKGSYTF

D gene: .
clone size: .
V gene: TRBV5-1
J gene: TRBJ2-5
CDR3 DNA: TGCGCCAGCTCCCAGGGGCAAGAGACCCAGTACTTC
CDR3 protein: CASSQGQETQYF

D gene: TRBD2
clone size: .
V gene: TRBV18
J gene: TRBJ2-1
CDR3 DNA: TGTGCCAGCTCTTCGCAGGGACTAGGGATTTACAATGAGCAGTTCTTC
CDR3 protein: CASSSQGLGIYNEQFF

D gene: TRBD2
clone size: .
V gene: TRBV5-1
J gene: TRBJ2-5
CDR3 DNA: TGCGCCAGCAGCCCGGGATTGGAGCCAGCGGGGAGTCAAGAGACCCAGTACTTC
CDR3 protein: CASSPGLEPAGSQETQYF

D gene: TRBD2
clone size: .
V gene: TRBV5-4
J gene: TRBJ2-3
CDR3 DNA: TGTGCCAGCAGAGAGGGACTAGCGGGGGGGCCAAGCACAGATACGCAGTATTTT
CDR3 protein: CASREGLAGGPSTDTQYF

D gene: .
clone size: .
V gene: TRBV4-1
J gene: TRBJ2-3
CDR3 DNA: TGCGCCAGCAGCCAAGAGGTCCCTAGGTTGCCGCAGTATTTT
CDR3 protein: CASSQEVPRLPQYF

D gene: .
clone size: .
V gene: TRBV4-3
J gene: TRBJ2-1
CDR3 DNA: TGCGCCAGCAGCCAAGATCTTGGTCTGAGCGCGAATGAGCAGTTCTTC
CDR3 protein: CASSQDLGLSANEQFF

D gene: .
clone size: few
V gene: TRBV30
J gene: TRBJ1-5
CDR3 DNA: TGTGCCTGGAGTCCAGGGACCCTGAGGAATCAGCCCCAGCATTTT
CDR3 protein: CAWSPGTLRNQPQHF

D gene: TRBD1
clone size: few
V gene: TRBV12-5
J gene: TRBJ1-1
CDR3 DNA: TGTGCTAGTGGTTTAGGGTGGACAGGCTCGAACACTGAAGCTTTCTTT
CDR3 protein: CASGLGWTGSNTEAFF

D gene: TRBD1
clone size: .
V gene: TRBV9
J gene: TRBJ2-2
CDR3 DNA: TGTGCCAGCAGTAGAACAGGGGCCACCGGGGAGCTGTTTTTT
CDR3 protein: CASSRTGATGELFF